Listed here is a single TCR beta chain. Germline CDR1 is LNHDA and CDR2 is SQIVND (reference sequence). V lost 9 bases, J lost 2 bases, and 13 bases stayed unmatched. CDR3 length: 16 amino acids. This specimen comes from a study of T cell changes during pregnancy in multiple sclerosis. The protocol was immunoSEQ multiplex PCR, while the TCRdb copy is restricted to in-frame clones and leaves out a portion. The table has about 55,000 clones, about 90% seen once. The sample here was CD4+ T cells from peripheral blood mononuclear cells, taken in the first trimester of pregnancy. The gene calls are TRBV19 and TRBJ2-7; 10 nucleotides line up with TRBD2. This TCR derives from a female donor with multiple sclerosis, enrolled in a pregnancy study. The CDR3 DNA follows: TGTGCCAGCTCCCAACCCTCTAGCGGGAGCCCCTACGAGCAGTACTTC. Encoded protein: CASSQPSSGSPYEQYF.